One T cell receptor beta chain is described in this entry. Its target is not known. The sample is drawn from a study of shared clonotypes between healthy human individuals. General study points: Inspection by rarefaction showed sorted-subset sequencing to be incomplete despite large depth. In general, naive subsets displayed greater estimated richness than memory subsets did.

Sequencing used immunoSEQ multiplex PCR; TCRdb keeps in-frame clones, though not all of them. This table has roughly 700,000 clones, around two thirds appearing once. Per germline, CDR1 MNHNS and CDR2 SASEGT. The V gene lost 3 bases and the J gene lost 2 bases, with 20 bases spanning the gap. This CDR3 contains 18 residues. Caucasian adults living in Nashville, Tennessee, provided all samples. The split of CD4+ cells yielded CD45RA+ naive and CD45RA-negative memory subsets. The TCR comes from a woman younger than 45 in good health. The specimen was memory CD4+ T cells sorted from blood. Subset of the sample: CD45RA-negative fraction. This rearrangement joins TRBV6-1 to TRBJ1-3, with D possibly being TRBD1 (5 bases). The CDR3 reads CASSDVPGWASTGNTIYF. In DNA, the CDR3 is TGTGCCAGCAGTGACGTTCCAGGGTGGGCCTCCACTGGAAACACCATATATTTT.